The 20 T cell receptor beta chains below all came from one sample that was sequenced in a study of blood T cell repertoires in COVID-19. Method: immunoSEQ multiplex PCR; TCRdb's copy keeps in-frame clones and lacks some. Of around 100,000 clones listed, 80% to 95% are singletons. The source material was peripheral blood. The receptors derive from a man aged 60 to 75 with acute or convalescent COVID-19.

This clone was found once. CDR3 loop: CASSQADRGGNQPQHF. In nucleotides, the CDR3 is TGTGCCAGCAGCCAAGCTGATCGGGGTGGCAATCAGCCCCAGCATTTT. J is TRBJ1-5 and V is TRBV4-2; no reliable D call. Trimming took off 1 base at V and 2 bases at J, with 12 bases between the two ends. This CDR3 has 16 amino acids. Germline assignment: CDR1 LGHNA and CDR2 YNFKEQ.

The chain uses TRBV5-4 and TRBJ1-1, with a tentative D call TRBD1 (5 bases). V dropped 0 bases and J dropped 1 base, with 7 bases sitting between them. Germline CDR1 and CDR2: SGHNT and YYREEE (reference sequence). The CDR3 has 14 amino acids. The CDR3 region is CASSLAGKNTEAFF. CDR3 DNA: TGTGCCAGCAGCTTGGCAGGGAAGAACACTGAAGCTTTCTTT.

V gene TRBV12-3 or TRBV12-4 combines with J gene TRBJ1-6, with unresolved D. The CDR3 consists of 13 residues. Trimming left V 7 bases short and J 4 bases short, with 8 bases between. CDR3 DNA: TGTGCCAGCACTTCAGTTTATAATTCACCCCTCCACTTT. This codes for CASTSVYNSPLHF.

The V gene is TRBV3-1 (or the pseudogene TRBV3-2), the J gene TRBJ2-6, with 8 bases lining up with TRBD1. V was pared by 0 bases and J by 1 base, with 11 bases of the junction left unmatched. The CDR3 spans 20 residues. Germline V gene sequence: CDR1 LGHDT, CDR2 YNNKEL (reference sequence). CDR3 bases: TGTGCCAGCAGCCAAGACCCTCCGACAGGGGTTTCTTCTGGGGCCAACGTCCTGACTTTC. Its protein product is CASSQDPPTGVSSGANVLTF.

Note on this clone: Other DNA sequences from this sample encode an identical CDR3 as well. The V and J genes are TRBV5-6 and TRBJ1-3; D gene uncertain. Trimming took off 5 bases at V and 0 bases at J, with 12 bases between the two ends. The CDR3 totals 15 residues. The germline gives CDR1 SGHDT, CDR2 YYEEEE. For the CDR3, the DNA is TGTGCCAGCAGTTCTACAGTCTCCTCTGGAAACACCATATATTTT. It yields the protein CASSSTVSSGNTIYF.

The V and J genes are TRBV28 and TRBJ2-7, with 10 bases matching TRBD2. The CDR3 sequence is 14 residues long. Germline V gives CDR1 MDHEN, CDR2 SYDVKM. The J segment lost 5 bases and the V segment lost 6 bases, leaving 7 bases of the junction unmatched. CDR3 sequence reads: CASSNSGRWNEQYF. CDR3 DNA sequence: TGTGCCAGCAGCAATAGCGGGAGGTGGAACGAGCAGTACTTC.

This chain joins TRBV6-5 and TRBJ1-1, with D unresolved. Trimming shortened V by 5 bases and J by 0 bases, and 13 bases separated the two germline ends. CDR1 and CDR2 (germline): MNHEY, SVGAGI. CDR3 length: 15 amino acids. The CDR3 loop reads CASSPLGRLNTEAFF. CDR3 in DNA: TGTGCCAGCAGTCCCTTGGGGAGATTGAACACTGAAGCTTTCTTT.

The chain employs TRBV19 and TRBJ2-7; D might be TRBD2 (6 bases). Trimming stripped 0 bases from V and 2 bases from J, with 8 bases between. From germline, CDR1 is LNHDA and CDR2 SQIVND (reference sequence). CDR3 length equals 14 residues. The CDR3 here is CASSIEAGTYEQYF. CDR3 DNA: TGTGCCAGTAGTATAGAGGCGGGAACCTACGAGCAGTACTTC.

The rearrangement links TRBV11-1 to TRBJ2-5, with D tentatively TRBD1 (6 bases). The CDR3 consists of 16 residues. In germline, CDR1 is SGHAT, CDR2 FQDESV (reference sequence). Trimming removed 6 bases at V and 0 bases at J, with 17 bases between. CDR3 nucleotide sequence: TGTGCCAGCAGTGCTACAGGGTGGGGTCACCAAGAGACCCAGTACTTC. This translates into CASSATGWGHQETQYF.

This chain's CDR3 is CASSGRGGATYEQYF. The CDR3 region has the DNA TGTGCCAGCAGCGGACGGGGTGGTGCAACCTACGAGCAGTACTTC. The chain joins TRBV7-9 to TRBJ2-7, with D possibly matching TRBD2 (5 bases). CDR1 is SEHNR and CDR2 is FQNEAQ in the germline V gene (reference sequence). This CDR3 is built from 15 residues. The germline V and J ends were trimmed by 5 bases and 2 bases, with 16 bases remaining between them.

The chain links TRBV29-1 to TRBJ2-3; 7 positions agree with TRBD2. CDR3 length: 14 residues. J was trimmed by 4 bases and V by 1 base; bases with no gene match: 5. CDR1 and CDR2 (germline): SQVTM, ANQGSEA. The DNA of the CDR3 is TGCAGCGTTGAAGGAGGGAGGGTTCCAGATACGCAGTATTTT. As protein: CSVEGGRVPDTQYF.

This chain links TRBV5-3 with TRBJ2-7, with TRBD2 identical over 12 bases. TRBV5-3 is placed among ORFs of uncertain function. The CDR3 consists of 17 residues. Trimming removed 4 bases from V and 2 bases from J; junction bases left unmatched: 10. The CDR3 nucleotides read TGTGCCAGAAGCCCCGGACTAGCGGGGTTGATTCCCTACGAGCAGTACTTC. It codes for CARSPGLAGLIPYEQYF.

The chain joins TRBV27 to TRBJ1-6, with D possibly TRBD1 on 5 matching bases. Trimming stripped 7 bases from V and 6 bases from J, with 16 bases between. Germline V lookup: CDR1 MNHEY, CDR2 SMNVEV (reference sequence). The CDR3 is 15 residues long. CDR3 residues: CASTSLGGGNSPLHF. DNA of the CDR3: TGTGCCAGCACCTCATTGGGGGGTGGTAATTCACCCCTCCACTTT.

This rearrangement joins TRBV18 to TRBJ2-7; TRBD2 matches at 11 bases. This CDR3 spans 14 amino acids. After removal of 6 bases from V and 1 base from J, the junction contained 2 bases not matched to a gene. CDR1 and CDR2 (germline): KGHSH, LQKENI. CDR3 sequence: CASSPSGGSYEQYV. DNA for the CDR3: TGTGCCAGCTCTCCTAGCGGGGGGTCCTACGAGCAGTACGTC.

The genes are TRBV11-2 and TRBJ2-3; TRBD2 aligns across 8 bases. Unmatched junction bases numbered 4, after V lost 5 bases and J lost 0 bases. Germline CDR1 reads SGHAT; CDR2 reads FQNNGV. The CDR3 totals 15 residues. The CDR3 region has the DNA TGTGCCAGCAGCCCCTGGACTAGCAGCACAGATACGCAGTATTTT. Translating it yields CASSPWTSSTDTQYF.

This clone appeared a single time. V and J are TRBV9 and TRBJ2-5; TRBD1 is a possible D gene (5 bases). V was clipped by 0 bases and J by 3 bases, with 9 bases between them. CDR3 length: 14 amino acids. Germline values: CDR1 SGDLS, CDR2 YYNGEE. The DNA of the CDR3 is TGTGCCAGCAGCGTAGGTCCAGGGAAAGAGACCCAGTACTTC. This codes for CASSVGPGKETQYF.

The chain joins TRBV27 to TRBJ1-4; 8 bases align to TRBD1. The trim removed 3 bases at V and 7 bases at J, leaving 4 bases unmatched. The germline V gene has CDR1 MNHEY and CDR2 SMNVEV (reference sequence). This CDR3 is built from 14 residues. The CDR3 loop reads CASSFGTGREKLFF. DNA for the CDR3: TGTGCCAGCAGTTTTGGGACAGGTCGTGAAAAACTGTTTTTT.

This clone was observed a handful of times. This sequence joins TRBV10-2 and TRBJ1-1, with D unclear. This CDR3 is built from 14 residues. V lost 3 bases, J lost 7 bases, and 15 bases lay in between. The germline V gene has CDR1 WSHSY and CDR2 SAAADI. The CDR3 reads CASSDLGGIGEAFF. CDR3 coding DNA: TGCGCCAGCAGTGATCTAGGAGGGATTGGTGAAGCTTTCTTT.

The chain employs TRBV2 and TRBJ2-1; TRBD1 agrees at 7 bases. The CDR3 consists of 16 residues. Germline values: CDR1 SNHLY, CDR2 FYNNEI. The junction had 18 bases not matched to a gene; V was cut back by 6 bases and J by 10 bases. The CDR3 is CASSDRGQPTSVEQFF. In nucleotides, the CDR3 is TGTGCCAGCAGCGATAGGGGACAGCCTACTTCCGTAGAGCAGTTCTTC.

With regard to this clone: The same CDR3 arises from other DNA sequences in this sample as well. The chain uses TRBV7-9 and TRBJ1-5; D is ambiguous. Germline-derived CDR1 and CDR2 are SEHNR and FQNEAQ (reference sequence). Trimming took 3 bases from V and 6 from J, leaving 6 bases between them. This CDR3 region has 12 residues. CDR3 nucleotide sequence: TGTGCCAGCAGCTTTGATAGTCAGCCCCAGCATTTT. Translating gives CASSFDSQPQHF.